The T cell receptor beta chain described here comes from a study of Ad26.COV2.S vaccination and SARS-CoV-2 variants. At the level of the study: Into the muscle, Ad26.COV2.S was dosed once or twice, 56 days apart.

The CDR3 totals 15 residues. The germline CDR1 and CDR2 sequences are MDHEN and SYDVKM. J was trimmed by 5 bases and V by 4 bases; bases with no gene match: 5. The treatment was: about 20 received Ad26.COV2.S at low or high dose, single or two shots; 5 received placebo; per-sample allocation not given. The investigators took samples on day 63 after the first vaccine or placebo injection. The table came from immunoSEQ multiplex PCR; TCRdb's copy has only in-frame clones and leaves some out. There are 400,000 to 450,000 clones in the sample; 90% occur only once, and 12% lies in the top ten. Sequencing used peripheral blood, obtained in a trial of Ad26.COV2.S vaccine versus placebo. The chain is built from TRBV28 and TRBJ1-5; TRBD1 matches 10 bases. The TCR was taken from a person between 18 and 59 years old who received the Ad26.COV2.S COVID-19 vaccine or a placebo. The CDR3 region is CASSSRTGGYQPQHF. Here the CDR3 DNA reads TGTGCCAGCAGTTCGCGGACAGGGGGGTATCAGCCCCAGCATTTT.